This T cell receptor (beta chain) was identified during a study of T cell changes during pregnancy in multiple sclerosis. V lost 0 bases, J lost 2 bases, and 8 bases stayed unmatched. This CDR3 is 17 amino acids long. CDR1 is SGHTA and CDR2 is FQGTGA in the germline V gene. The table came from immunoSEQ multiplex PCR; TCRdb's copy has only in-frame clones and leaves some out. Here the sample spans about 92,000 clones, 94% being singletons. This TCR was sampled from a female donor with multiple sclerosis, enrolled in a pregnancy study. The chain employs TRBV7-3 and TRBJ2-3, with 7 bases that match TRBD1. Sequences were derived from peripheral blood, sampled in the third trimester of pregnancy. CDR3 DNA: TGTGCCAGCAGCTTAACACCCCGGGACAGCAACACAGATACGCAGTATTTT. It yields the protein CASSLTPRDSNTDTQYF.